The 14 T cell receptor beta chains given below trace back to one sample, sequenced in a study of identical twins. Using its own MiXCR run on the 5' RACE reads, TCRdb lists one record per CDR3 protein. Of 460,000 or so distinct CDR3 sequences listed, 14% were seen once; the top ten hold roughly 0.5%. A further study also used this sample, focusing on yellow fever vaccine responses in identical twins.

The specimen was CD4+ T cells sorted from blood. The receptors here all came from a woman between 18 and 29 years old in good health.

CDR3 DNA: TGTGCCAGCAGTGAACGGGGGTACCCGAGCTACGAGCAGTACTTC. It encodes CASSERGYPSYEQYF. The rearrangement uses TRBV2 and TRBJ2-7; the D gene is possibly TRBD2 (6 bases). Germline V gene data show CDR1 as SNHLY and CDR2 as FYNNEI. The CDR3 is made up of 15 amino acids. Trimming removed 2 bases from V and 3 bases from J, with 14 bases in between.

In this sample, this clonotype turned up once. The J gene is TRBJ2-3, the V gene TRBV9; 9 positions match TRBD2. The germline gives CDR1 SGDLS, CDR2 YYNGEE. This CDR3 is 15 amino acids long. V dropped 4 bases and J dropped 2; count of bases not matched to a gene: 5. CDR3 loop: CASSSSGGPTDTQYF. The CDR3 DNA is TGTGCCAGCAGCAGTAGCGGGGGCCCCACAGATACGCAGTATTTT.

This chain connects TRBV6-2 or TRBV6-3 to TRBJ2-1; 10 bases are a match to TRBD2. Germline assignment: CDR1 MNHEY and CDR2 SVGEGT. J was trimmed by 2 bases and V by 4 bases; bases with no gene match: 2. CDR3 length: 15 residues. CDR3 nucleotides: TGTGCCAGCAGTTTCCTAGCGGGAGCCTACAATGAGCAGTTCTTC. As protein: CASSFLAGAYNEQFF.

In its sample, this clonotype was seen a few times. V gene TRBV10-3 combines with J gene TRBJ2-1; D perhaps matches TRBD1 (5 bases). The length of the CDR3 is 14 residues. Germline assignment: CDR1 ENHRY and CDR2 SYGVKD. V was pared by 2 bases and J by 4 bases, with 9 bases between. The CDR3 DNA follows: TGTGCCATCAGTGAGGACAGTTCTTACAATGAGCAGTTCTTC. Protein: CAISEDSSYNEQFF.

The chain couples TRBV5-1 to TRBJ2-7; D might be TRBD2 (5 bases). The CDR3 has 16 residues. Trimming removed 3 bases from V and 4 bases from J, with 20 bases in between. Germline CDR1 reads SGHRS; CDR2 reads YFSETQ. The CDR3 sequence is CASSWSGSGTQYEQYF. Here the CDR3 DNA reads TGCGCCAGCAGCTGGTCGGGGAGCGGCACCCAGTACGAGCAGTACTTC.

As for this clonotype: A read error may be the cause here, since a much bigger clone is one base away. The CDR3 sequence is CASRVQDGDIQYF. The CDR3 nucleotides are TGTGCCAGCCGCGTTCAGGACGGAGACATTCAGTACTTC. The V gene is TRBV3-1, the J gene TRBJ2-4; D unclear. V was shortened by 8 bases and J by 8 bases, with 16 bases between the two germline ends. CDR3 length: 13 residues. Germline V gene sequence: CDR1 LGHDT, CDR2 YNNKEL (reference sequence).

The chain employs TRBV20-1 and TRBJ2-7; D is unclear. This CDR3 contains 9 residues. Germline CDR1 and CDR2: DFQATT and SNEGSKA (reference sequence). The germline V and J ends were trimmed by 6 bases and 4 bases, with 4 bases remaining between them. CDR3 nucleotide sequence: TGCAGTGCCAATTACGAGCAGTACTTC. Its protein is CSANYEQYF.

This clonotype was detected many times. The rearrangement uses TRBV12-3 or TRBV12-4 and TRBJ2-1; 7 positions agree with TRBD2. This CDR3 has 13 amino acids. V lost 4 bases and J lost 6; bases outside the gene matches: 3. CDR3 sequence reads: CASSWGGGNEQFF. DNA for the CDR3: TGTGCCAGCAGTTGGGGGGGGGGCAATGAGCAGTTCTTC.

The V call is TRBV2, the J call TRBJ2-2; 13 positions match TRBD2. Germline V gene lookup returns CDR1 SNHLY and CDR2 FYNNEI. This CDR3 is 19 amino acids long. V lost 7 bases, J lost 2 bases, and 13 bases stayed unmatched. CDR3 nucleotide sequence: TGTGCCAGCATCGAGATACTAGCGGGAGGGAAACAAAACACCGGGGAGCTGTTTTTT. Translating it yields CASIEILAGGKQNTGELFF.

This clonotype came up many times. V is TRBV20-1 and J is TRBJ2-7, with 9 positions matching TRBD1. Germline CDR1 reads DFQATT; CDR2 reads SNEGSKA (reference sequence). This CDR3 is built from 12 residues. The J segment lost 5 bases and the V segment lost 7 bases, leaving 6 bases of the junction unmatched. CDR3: CSGPGQGHEQYF. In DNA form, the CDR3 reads TGCAGTGGGCCGGGACAGGGCCACGAGCAGTACTTC.

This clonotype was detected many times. CDR3 in amino acids: CASSLEGYEQYF. The CDR3 nucleotides read TGCGCCAGCAGCTTGGAGGGCTACGAGCAGTACTTC. This chain joins TRBV5-1 and TRBJ2-7; no clear D. This CDR3 has 12 amino acids. Trimming stripped 0 bases from V and 3 bases from J, with 4 bases between. The germline V gene encodes CDR1 SGHRS and CDR2 YFSETQ.

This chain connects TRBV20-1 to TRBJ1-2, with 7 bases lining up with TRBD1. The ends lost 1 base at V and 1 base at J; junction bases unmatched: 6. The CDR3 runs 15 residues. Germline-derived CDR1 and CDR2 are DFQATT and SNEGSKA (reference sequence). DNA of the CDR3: TGCAGTGCTAGAGTATGGGACAGTCTTAACTATGGCTACACCTTC. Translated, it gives CSARVWDSLNYGYTF.

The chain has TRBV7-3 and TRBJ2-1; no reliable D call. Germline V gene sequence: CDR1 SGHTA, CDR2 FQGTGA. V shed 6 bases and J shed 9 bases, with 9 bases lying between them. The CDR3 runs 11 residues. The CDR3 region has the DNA TGTGCCAGCAGGAAGGATGGTGAGCAGTTCTTC. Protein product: CASRKDGEQFF.

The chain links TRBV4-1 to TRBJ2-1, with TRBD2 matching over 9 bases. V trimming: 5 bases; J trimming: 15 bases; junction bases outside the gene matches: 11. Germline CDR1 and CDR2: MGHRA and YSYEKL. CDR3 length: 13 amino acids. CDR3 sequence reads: CASSGSGGYPGFF. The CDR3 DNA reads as TGCGCCAGCAGCGGTAGCGGGGGTTACCCGGGGTTCTTC.